This T cell receptor beta chain was sequenced during a study of early T cells in non-severe SARS-CoV-2 infection. For the study at large: The sequenced material was bulk RNA from unsorted whole blood, and its chains were unpaired.

Unique molecular identifier tags were affixed to discrete cDNA molecules. TCRdb independently ran MiXCR on the 5' RACE reads; one entry per CDR3 protein. The table lists about 30,000 distinct CDR3 sequences, about 5.2% of them singletons. This clonotype has at least ten counts. What it binds is not known. The CDR3 sequence is 13 residues long. Germline CDR1 and CDR2: LGHDT and YNNKEL (reference sequence). The V and J ends lost 0 bases and 7 bases respectively, with 10 bases between them. Study outcomes and limitations: A preference for anti-spike CD8 responses marked VDJdb matching, which missed private and CD4 specificities.

Source material: whole blood. This receptor was identified in an adult who was a healthcare worker with PCR-confirmed SARS-CoV-2 infection or an uninfected control (not recorded which). The rearrangement joins TRBV3-1 to TRBJ2-7, with D possibly TRBD2 on 5 matching bases. CDR3 DNA: TGTGCCAGCAGCCAAGAAGGATCGGGGGAGCAGTACTTC. Translation gives CASSQEGSGEQYF.